These 5 T cell receptor beta chains came from one sample sequenced in a study of shared clonotypes between healthy human individuals. TCRdb's table, derived via immunoSEQ multiplex PCR, lists solely in-frame clones and lacks some. This table has 500,000 to 700,000 clones, around 95% appearing once. CD8 cells classed as naive were CD45RO-negative and positively selected for CCR7, excluding terminally differentiated effector memory CD45RA+ cells. The sample consisted of naive CD8+ T cells sorted from blood. The receptors derive from a woman younger than 45 in good health.

V is TRBV27 and J is TRBJ2-3; TRBD2 is a possible D gene (6 bases). This CDR3 is built from 15 residues. Trimming removed 6 bases at V and 2 bases at J, with 15 bases between. CDR1 MNHEY and CDR2 SMNVEV come from the germline V gene (reference sequence). CDR3 nucleotide sequence: TGTGCCAGCAGCCTCGAGGAGGGCTTCACAGATACGCAGTATTTT. It encodes CASSLEEGFTDTQYF.

This chain connects TRBV6-5 to TRBJ2-7; the D call may be TRBD1 or TRBD2 (6 bases each). This CDR3 is built from 14 residues. The germline gives CDR1 MNHEY, CDR2 SVGAGI. V was cut by 4 bases and J by 6 bases, with 16 bases left in between. Here the CDR3 DNA reads TGTGCCAGCAGTTTAAGGGGGGTTTACGGCGAGCAGTACTTC. Protein sequence: CASSLRGVYGEQYF.

The J gene is TRBJ2-7, the V gene TRBV29-1, with D unresolved. Germline CDR1 reads SQVTM; CDR2 reads ANQGSEA. V gave up 2 bases and J gave up 4 bases, with 15 bases separating them. The CDR3 runs to 14 residues. CDR3 sequence: CSVEPDASSYEQYF. CDR3 sequence (DNA): TGCAGCGTTGAACCAGATGCGTCAAGTTACGAGCAGTACTTC.

The V call is TRBV28, the J call TRBJ1-5, with 7 bases fitting TRBD1. J was trimmed by 7 bases and V by 6 bases; bases with no gene match: 9. From germline, CDR1 is MDHEN and CDR2 SYDVKM. This CDR3 is 14 amino acids long. The CDR3 DNA is TGTGCCAGCAGCCCGGACAGGATGGGGCAGCCCCAGCATTTT. Its protein product is CASSPDRMGQPQHF.

The chain uses TRBV19 and TRBJ2-3; 8 nucleotides line up with TRBD1. CDR3 size: 15 residues. Germline values: CDR1 LNHDA, CDR2 SQIVND (reference sequence). J gave up 5 bases and V 5 bases, and 9 bases lay outside the gene matches. CDR3 nucleotides: TGTGCCAGTAGTTCGAAGACAGGGGATGAAGATACGCAGTATTTT. Its protein is CASSSKTGDEDTQYF. The full variable domain, with the rest looked up from reference TRBV19 and TRBJ2-3, is DGGITQSPKYLFRKEGQNVTLSCEQNLNHDAMYWYRQDPGQGLRLIYYSQIVNDFQKGDIAEGYSVSREKKESFPLTVTSAQKNPTAFYLCASSSKTGDEDTQYFGPGTRLTVL.